These T cell receptor beta chains were read from a single sample in a study of PD-1 blockade in classical Hodgkin lymphoma. Sequenced by immunoSEQ multiplex PCR; TCRdb stores in-frame clones only, minus some. The table shows 35,000 to 50,000 clones, with 76% occurring only once. The sequencing used peripheral blood mononuclear cells (PBMCs), collected at baseline. The receptors were sampled from a human donor with classical Hodgkin lymphoma. CDR3s include the opening cysteine and the closing phenylalanine or tryptophan. D genes are given only for firm matches. Expanded clones get a size class; other rows say once, few or many, or leave the size out.

v_gene,j_gene,d_gene,abundance,CDR3aa,CDR3nt
TRBV6-5,TRBJ1-1,NA,few,CASSARVGTEAFF,TGTGCCAGCAGTGCGAGAGTTGGGACTGAAGCTTTCTTT
TRBV19,TRBJ2-6,NA,once,CASRNSGANVLTF,TGTGCCAGCCGGAACTCTGGGGCCAACGTCCTGACTTTC
TRBV10-3,TRBJ2-7,NA,NA,CASNSYSYEQYF,TGTGCCTCCAACAGTTACTCCTACGAGCAGTACTTC
TRBV5-1,TRBJ2-7,TRBD1,few,CARFKGQEDYEQYF,TGCGCCAGGTTTAAGGGACAGGAGGACTACGAGCAGTACTTC
TRBV10-1,TRBJ2-7,NA,NA,CASSEGSGSEQYF,TGCGCCAGCAGTGAAGGCTCGGGTTCCGAGCAGTACTTC
TRBV19,TRBJ2-1,TRBD2,NA,CASCQTSGRANEQFF,TGTGCCAGTTGCCAGACTAGCGGGAGGGCCAATGAGCAGTTCTTC
TRBV6-1,TRBJ1-5,NA,NA,CASKDSPGGNQPQHF,TGTGCCAGCAAGGACTCTCCTGGTGGCAATCAGCCCCAGCATTTT
TRBV28,TRBJ1-5,NA,NA,CASLPPRGGNQPQHF,TGTGCCAGCCTCCCCCCCCGGGGAGGAAATCAGCCCCAGCATTTT
TRBV11-2,TRBJ2-1,NA,NA,CASSLDRAPAEQFF,TGTGCCAGCAGCTTAGATCGTGCCCCGGCTGAGCAGTTCTTC
TRBV4-1,TRBJ2-7,NA,once,CASSQDLHLLYEQYF,TGCGCCAGCAGCCAAGATTTGCACTTACTCTACGAGCAGTACTTC
TRBV19,TRBJ2-1,NA,once,CASSMGNGNEQFF,TGTGCCAGTAGTATGGGGAACGGCAATGAGCAGTTCTTC
TRBV7-2,TRBJ1-1,TRBD1,NA,CASSPDDRGWTEAFF,TGTGCCAGCAGCCCAGATGACAGGGGTTGGACTGAAGCTTTCTTT
TRBV6-1,TRBJ2-1,TRBD2,NA,CASRPSGSYNEQFF,TGTGCCAGCAGACCTAGCGGCTCCTACAATGAGCAGTTCTTC
TRBV6-1,TRBJ2-2,TRBD2,NA,CASSAGTSGRANTGELFF,TGTGCCAGCAGTGCCGGGACTAGCGGGAGGGCCAACACCGGGGAGCTGTTTTTT
TRBV25-1,TRBJ2-1,NA,NA,CASSDPGLAHPEQFF,TGTGCCAGCAGCGACCCCGGTTTGGCTCATCCTGAGCAGTTCTTC
TRBV28,TRBJ1-2,TRBD1,few,CASSPWGTGERGYTF,TGTGCCAGCAGCCCCTGGGGGACAGGGGAACGTGGCTACACCTTC
TRBV6-1,TRBJ2-3,NA,NA,CASSEMERASTDTQYF,TGTGCCAGCAGTGAAATGGAGCGGGCTAGCACAGATACGCAGTATTTT
TRBV7-2,TRBJ2-3,TRBD2,NA,CASSRLASEDTQYF,TGTGCCAGCAGCAGACTAGCGAGTGAAGATACGCAGTATTTT
TRBV6-1,TRBJ2-3,NA,NA,CASSEGTVGTDTQYF,TGTGCCAGCAGTGAAGGGACGGTGGGCACAGATACGCAGTATTTT
TRBV25-1,TRBJ2-3,NA,once,CASSATDTQYF,TGTGCCAGCAGTGCCACAGATACGCAGTATTTT
TRBV9,TRBJ2-7,NA,NA,CASSVDHTPYEQYF,TGTGCCAGCAGCGTGGACCATACACCCTACGAGCAGTACTTC
TRBV2,TRBJ2-3,TRBD2,NA,CGSSAWVSGGTDTQYF,TGTGGCAGCAGTGCGTGGGTAAGCGGGGGCACAGATACGCAGTATTTT
TRBV7-9,TRBJ2-7,NA,NA,CASSLLQPYEQYF,TGTGCCAGCAGCTTGCTCCAACCCTACGAGCAGTACTTC
TRBV28,TRBJ1-2,NA,NA,CASLDSRGEDHGYTF,TGTGCCAGCCTCGACTCTCGGGGGGAAGACCATGGCTACACCTTC
TRBV28,TRBJ1-2,NA,medium-sized,CASSFVGRVGGYTF,TGTGCCAGCAGTTTCGTGGGCAGGGTGGGCGGCTACACCTTC
TRBV27,TRBJ2-7,NA,once,CASSLNTRGSEQYF,TGTGCCAGCAGTTTAAATACTCGAGGCAGCGAGCAGTACTTC
TRBV7-3,TRBJ2-7,TRBD1,few,CASSLSGQVYEQYF,TGTGCCAGCAGCTTAAGCGGACAGGTCTACGAGCAGTACTTC
TRBV7-2,TRBJ2-7,NA,NA,CASSFGLVSYEQYF,TGTGCCAGCAGCTTTGGCCTAGTCTCCTACGAGCAGTACTTC
TRBV7-3,TRBJ2-1,TRBD1,NA,CASSVYRGPPYNEQFF,TGTGCCAGCAGCGTATACAGGGGTCCCCCTTACAATGAGCAGTTCTTC
TRBV9,TRBJ2-1,NA,NA,CASSVKGTYNEQFF,TGTGCCAGCAGCGTCAAGGGAACCTACAATGAGCAGTTCTTC
TRBV4-1,TRBJ2-4,NA,NA,CASSQEKAAKNIQYF,TGCGCCAGCAGCCAAGAAAAAGCCGCCAAAAACATTCAGTACTTC
TRBV27,TRBJ2-7,TRBD2,NA,CASTSSGKVYEQYF,TGTGCCAGCACCTCTAGCGGGAAAGTATACGAGCAGTACTTC
TRBV10-1,TRBJ2-1,TRBD2,NA,CASSDVRLAGVDEQFF,TGCGCCAGCAGTGATGTTAGACTAGCGGGAGTTGATGAGCAGTTCTTC
TRBV4-3,TRBJ2-5,NA,NA,CASSQDRRVTQYF,TGCGCCAGCAGCCAAGACAGGAGGGTGACCCAGTACTTC
TRBV2,TRBJ2-6,NA,NA,CASSIKFLQSRADVLTF,TGTGCCAGCAGTATTAAGTTTTTACAAAGTCGGGCCGACGTCCTGACTTTC
TRBV5-4,TRBJ1-3,NA,NA,CASSLQAFSGNTIYF,TGTGCCAGCAGCTTACAGGCGTTCTCTGGAAACACCATATATTTT
TRBV5-1,TRBJ1-3,NA,NA,CASSLSSPTSGSGNTIYF,TGCGCCAGCAGCTTGTCCAGTCCGACCTCGGGCTCTGGAAACACCATATATTTT
TRBV14,TRBJ2-5,TRBD1,NA,CASSRRRTGVDETQYF,TGTGCCAGCAGCCGCCGAAGGACAGGGGTGGACGAGACCCAGTACTTC
TRBV30,TRBJ1-2,NA,few,CAWSSAWYGYTF,TGTGCCTGGAGTTCGGCTTGGTACGGCTACACCTTC
TRBV9,TRBJ1-2,NA,once,CASSVGGGSYGYTF,TGTGCCAGCAGCGTAGGGGGAGGAAGCTATGGCTACACCTTC
TRBV7-2,TRBJ1-2,TRBD1,NA,CASRRTGGNYGYTF,TGTGCCAGCAGACGGACAGGGGGAAACTATGGCTACACCTTC
TRBV5-1,TRBJ2-7,NA,once,CASGWGDRDEQYF,TGCGCCAGCGGGTGGGGGGACCGGGACGAGCAGTACTTC